This TCR beta chain was recovered during a study of blood T cell repertoires in COVID-19. Clones were read by immunoSEQ multiplex PCR, and TCRdb kept only the in-frame ones, dropping some. The profile covers roughly 330,000 clones, with around 87% appearing a single time and roughly 5.2% taken by the ten largest. Trimming took 4 bases from V and 7 from J, leaving 20 bases between them. The CDR3 loop spans 16 amino acids. Germline CDR1 LGHNA, CDR2 YSLEER. Cohorts were assigned according to the clinical history that participants reported. The receptor comes from a woman aged 30 to 39 who had recovered from COVID-19. The specimen sequenced was PBMCs or T cells enriched from blood (not recorded which). The chain has TRBV4-3 and TRBJ2-4, with D possibly TRBD2 on 7 matching bases. The CDR3 DNA reads as TGCGCCAGCAGCCCCGGATCCCACAGGGAGGGGAACATTCAGTACTTC. It yields the protein CASSPGSHREGNIQYF.